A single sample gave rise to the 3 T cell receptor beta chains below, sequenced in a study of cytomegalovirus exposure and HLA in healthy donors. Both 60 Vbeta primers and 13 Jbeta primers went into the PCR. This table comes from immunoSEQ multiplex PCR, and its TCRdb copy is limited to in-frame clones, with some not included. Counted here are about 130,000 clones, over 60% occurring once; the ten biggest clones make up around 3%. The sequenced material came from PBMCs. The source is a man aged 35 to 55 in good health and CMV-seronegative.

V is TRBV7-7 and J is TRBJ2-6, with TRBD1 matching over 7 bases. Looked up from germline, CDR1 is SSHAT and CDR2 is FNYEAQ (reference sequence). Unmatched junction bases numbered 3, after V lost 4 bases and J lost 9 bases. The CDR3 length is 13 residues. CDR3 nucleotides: TGTGCCAGCAGCTCCGGGACAGACAACGTCCTGACTTTC. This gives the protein CASSSGTDNVLTF.

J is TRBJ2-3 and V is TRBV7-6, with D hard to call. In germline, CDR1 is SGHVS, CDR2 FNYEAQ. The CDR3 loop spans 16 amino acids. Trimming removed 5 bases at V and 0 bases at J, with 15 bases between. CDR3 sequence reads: CASSPVDISSTDTQYF. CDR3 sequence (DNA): TGTGCCAGCAGCCCCGTAGACATATCTAGCACAGATACGCAGTATTTT.

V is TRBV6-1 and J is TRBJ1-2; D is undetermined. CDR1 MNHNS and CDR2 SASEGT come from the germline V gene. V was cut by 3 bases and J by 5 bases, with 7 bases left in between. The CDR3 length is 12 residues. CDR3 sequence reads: CASSERLYGYTF. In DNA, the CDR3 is TGTGCCAGCAGTGAGAGATTGTATGGCTACACCTTC.